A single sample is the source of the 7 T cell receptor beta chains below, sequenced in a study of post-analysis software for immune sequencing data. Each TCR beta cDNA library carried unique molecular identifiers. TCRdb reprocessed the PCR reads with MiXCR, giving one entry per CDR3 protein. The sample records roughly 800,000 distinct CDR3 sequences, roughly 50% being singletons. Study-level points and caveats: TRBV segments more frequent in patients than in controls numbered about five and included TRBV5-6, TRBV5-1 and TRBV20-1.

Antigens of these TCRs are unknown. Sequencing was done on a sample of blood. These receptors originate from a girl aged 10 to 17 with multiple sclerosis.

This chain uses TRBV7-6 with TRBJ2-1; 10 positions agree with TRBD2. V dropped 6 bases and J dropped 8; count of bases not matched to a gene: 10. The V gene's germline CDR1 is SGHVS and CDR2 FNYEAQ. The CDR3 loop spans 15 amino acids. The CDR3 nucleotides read TGTGCCAGCAGTTTAAGACTAACTAGCGGGGATGAGCAGTTCTTC. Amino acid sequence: CASSLRLTSGDEQFF.

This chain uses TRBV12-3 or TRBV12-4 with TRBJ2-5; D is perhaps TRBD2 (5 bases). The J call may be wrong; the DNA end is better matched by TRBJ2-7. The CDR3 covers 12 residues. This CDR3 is CASSLWAGEQYF. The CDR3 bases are TGTGCCAGCAGTCTCTGGGCGGGCGAGCAGTACTTC.

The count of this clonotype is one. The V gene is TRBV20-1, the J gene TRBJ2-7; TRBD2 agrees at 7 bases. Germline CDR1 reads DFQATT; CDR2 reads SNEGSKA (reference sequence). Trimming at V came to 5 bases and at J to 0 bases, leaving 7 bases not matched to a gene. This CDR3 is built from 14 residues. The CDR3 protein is CSAQPGGSSYEQYF. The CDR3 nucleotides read TGCAGTGCTCAGCCCGGGGGGAGCTCCTACGAGCAGTACTTC.

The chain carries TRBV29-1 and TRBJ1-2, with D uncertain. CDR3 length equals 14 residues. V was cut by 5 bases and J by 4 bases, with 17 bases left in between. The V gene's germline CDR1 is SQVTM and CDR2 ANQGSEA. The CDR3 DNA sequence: TGCAGCGTTTGGCCCCTTCATGGGGTCTATGGCTACACCTTC. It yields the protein CSVWPLHGVYGYTF.

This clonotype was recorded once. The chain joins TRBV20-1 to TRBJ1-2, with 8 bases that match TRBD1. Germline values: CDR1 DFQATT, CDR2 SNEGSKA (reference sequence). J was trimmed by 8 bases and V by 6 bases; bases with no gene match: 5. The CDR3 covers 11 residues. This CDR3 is CSATRGRGYTF. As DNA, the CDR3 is TGCAGTGCCACCAGGGGGCGCGGCTACACCTTC.

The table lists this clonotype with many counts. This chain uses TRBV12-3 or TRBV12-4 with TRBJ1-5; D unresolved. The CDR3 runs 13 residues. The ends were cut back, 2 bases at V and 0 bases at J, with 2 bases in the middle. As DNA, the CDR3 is TGTGCCAGCAGTTTAAATAGCAATCAGCCCCAGCATTTT. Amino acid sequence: CASSLNSNQPQHF.

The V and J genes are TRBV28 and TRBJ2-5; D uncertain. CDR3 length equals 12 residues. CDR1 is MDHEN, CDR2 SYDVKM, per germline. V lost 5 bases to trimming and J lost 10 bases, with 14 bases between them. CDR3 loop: CASSPPELGQYF. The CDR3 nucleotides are TGTGCCAGCAGTCCCCCGGAGTTGGGCCAGTACTTC.